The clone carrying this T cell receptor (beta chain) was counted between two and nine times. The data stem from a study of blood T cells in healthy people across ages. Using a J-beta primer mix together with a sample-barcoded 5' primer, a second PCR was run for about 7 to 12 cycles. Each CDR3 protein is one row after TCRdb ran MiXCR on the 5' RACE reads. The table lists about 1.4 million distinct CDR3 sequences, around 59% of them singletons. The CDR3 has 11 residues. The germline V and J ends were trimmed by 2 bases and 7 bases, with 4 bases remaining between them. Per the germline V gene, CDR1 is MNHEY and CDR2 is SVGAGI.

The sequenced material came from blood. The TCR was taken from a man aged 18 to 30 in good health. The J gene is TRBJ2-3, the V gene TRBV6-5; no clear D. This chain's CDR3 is CASSYQNTQYF. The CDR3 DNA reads TGTGCCAGCAGTTACCAAAATACGCAGTATTTT.